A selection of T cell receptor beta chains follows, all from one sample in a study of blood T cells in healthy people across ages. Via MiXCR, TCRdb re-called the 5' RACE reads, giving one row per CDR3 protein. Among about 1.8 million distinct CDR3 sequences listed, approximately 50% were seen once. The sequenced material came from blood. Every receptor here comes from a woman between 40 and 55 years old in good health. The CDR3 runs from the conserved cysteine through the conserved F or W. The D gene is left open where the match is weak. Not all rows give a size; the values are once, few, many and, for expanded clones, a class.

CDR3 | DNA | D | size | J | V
CASSPHGGTGMGQPQHF | TGTGCCAGCAGCCCCCATGGGGGGACAGGGATGGGCCAGCCCCAGCATTTT | TRBD1 | . | TRBJ1-5 | TRBV7-2
CASSSGTGVGETQYF | TGTGCCAGCAGCTCCGGGACAGGGGTTGGAGAGACCCAGTACTTC | TRBD1 | few | TRBJ2-5 | TRBV7-2
CASTRTGGETQYF | TGTGCCAGCACCCGGACAGGGGGCGAGACCCAGTACTTC | TRBD1 | few | TRBJ2-5 | TRBV25-1
CASSESMETPLHF | TGTGCCAGCAGTGAATCGATGGAGACGCCCCTCCACTTT | . | . | TRBJ1-6 | TRBV2
CSAVALQTQYF | TGCAGTGCGGTAGCGTTACAGACCCAGTACTTC | . | . | TRBJ2-5 | TRBV20-1
CASSQFGRNEQFF | TGTGCCAGCAGCCAATTTGGACGGAATGAGCAGTTCTTC | . | . | TRBJ2-1 | TRBV3-1
CASSTGYRTNYGYTF | TGTGCCAGCAGTACCGGTTACAGGACTAACTATGGCTACACCTTC | . | . | TRBJ1-2 | TRBV6-2/TRBV6-3
CASSFRSKNIQYF | TGTGCCAGCAGTTTTAGGTCCAAAAACATTCAGTACTTC | . | many | TRBJ2-4 | TRBV12-3/TRBV12-4
CASSEPGQSKNIQYF | TGCGCCAGCAGTGAGCCGGGACAGTCCAAAAACATTCAGTACTTC | TRBD1 | . | TRBJ2-4 | TRBV10-1
CASSYSKRQGYGYTF | TGTGCCAGCAGTTACTCGAAGAGACAGGGCTATGGCTACACCTTC | TRBD1 | . | TRBJ1-2 | TRBV6-5
CASSQSGTKETQFF | TGCGCCAGCAGCCAGTCCGGGACCAAAGAGACCCAGTTCTTC | . | . | TRBJ2-1 | TRBV4-3
CASSLAGTGKNIQYF | TGTGCCAGCAGCTTAGCGGGGACGGGAAAAAACATTCAGTACTTC | . | . | TRBJ2-4 | TRBV7-2
CASSLFYNEQYF | TGTGCCAGCAGCCTATTTTACAATGAGCAGTACTTC | . | few | TRBJ2-7 | TRBV3-1
CASSLSGGAVDEQFF | TGTGCCAGCAGCTTAAGCGGGGGGGCCGTAGATGAGCAGTTCTTC | TRBD2 | . | TRBJ2-1 | TRBV7-2
CASSPATGNSNYGYTF | TGCGCCAGCAGCCCGGCGACAGGGAACTCAAACTATGGCTACACCTTC | TRBD1 | few | TRBJ1-2 | TRBV5-1
CASARGSNQPQHF | TGTGCTAGTGCGCGCGGTAGCAATCAGCCCCAGCATTTT | . | . | TRBJ1-5 | TRBV12-5
CASSRLAQLYGYTF | TGTGCCAGCAGTCGCTTGGCGCAGCTCTATGGCTACACCTTC | . | few | TRBJ1-2 | TRBV6-5